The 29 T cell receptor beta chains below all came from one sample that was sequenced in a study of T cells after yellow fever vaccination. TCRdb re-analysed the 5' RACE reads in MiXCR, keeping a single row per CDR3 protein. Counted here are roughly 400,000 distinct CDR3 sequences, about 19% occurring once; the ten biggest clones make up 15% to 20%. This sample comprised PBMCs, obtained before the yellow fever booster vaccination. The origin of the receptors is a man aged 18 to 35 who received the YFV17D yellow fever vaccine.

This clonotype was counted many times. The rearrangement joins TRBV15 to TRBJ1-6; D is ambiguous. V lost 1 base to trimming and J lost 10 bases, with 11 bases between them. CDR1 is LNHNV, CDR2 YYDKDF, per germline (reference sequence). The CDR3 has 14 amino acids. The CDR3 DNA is TGTGCCACCAGCAGAGGACGGGAAGACTCACCCCTCCACTTT. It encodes CATSRGREDSPLHF.

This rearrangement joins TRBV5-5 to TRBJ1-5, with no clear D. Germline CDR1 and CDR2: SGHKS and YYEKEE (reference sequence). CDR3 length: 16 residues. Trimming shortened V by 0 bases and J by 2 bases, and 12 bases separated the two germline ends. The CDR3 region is CASSLEDVTRNQPQHF. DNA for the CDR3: TGTGCCAGCAGCTTGGAAGACGTCACCCGCAATCAGCCCCAGCATTTT.

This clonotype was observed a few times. Here the CDR3 DNA reads TGTGCCAGCAGTTATCCGATTTGGGGCACAGATACGCAGTATTTT. Amino acids: CASSYPIWGTDTQYF. The V call is TRBV6-2 or TRBV6-3, the J call TRBJ2-3; D not certain. The CDR3 is 15 amino acids. The V and J ends lost 3 bases and 1 base respectively, with 11 bases between them. In germline, CDR1 is MNHEY, CDR2 SVGEGT.

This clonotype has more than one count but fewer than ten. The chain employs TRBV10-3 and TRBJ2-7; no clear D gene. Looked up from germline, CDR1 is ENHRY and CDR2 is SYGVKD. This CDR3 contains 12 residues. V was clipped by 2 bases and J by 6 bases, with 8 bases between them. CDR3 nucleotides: TGTGCCATCAGTGAGCCGGCGGTCGAGCAGTACTTC. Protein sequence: CAISEPAVEQYF.

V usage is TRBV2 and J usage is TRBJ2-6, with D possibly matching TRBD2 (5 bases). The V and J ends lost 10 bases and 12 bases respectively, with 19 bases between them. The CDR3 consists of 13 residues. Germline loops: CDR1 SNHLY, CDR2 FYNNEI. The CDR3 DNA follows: TGTGCCATTAGAAGGGAGTCGACCGGCGTCCTGACTTTC. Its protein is CAIRRESTGVLTF.

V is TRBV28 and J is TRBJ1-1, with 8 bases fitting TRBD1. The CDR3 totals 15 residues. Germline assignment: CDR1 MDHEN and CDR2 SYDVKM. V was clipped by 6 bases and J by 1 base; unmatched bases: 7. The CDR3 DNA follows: TGTGCCAGCAGCTCAACAGGGGGACGGAACACTGAAGCTTTCTTT. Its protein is CASSSTGGRNTEAFF.

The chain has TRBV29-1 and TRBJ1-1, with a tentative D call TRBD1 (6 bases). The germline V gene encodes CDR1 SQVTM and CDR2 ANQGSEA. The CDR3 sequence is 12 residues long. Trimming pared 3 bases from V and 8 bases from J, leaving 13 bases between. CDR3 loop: CSVDLITGEAFF. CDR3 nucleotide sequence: TGCAGCGTTGACCTCATCACAGGGGAAGCTTTCTTT.

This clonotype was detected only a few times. As DNA, the CDR3 is TGTGCCAGCAGACCCTGGGGGACCGCAGATACGCAGTATTTT. Translated, it gives CASRPWGTADTQYF. The chain has TRBV11-2 and TRBJ2-3; D is possibly TRBD1 or TRBD2 (5 bases each). Germline-derived CDR1 and CDR2 are SGHAT and FQNNGV. The CDR3 contains 14 residues. V lost 6 bases and J lost 4, with 14 bases in between.

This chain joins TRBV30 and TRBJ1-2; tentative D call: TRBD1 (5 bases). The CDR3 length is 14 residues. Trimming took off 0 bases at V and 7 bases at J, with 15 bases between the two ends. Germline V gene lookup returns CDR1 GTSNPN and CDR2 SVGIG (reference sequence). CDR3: CAWSVGVAPGGYTF. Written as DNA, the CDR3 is TGTGCCTGGAGTGTAGGGGTAGCCCCTGGTGGCTACACCTTC. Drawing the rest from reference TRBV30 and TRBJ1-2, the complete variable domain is SQTIHQWPATLVQPVGSPLSLECTVEGTSNPNLYWYRQAAGRGLQLLFYSVGIGQISSEVPQNLSASRPQDRQFILSSKKLLLSDSGFYLCAWSVGVAPGGYTFGSGTRLTVV.

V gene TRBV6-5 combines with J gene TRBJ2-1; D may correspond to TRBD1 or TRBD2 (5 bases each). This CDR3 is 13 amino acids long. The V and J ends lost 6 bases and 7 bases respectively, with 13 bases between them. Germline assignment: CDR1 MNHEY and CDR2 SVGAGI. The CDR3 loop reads CASSHDRGNEQFF. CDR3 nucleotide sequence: TGTGCCAGCAGCCACGACAGAGGGAATGAGCAGTTCTTC.

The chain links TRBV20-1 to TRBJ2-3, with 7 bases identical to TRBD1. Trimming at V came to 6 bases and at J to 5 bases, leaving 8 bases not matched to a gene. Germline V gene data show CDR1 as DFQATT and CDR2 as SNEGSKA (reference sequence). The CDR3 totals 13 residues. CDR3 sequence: CSALTGAGDTQYF. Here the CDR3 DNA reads TGCAGTGCCTTAACAGGGGCGGGAGATACGCAGTATTTT.

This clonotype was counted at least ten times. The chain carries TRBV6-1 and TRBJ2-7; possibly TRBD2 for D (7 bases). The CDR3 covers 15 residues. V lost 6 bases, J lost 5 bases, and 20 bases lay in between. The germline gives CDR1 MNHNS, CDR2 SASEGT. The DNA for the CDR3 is TGTGCCAGCAGCTCTCACGGGGGGCGAGGGGACGAGCAGTACGTC. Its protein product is CASSSHGGRGDEQYV.

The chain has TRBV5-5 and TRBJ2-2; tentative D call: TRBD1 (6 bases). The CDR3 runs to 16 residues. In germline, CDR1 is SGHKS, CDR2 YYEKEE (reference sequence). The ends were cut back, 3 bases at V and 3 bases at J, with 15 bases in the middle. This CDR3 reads CASSSLGARDTGELFF. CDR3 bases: TGTGCCAGCAGCTCTTTGGGGGCGCGGGACACCGGGGAGCTGTTTTTT.

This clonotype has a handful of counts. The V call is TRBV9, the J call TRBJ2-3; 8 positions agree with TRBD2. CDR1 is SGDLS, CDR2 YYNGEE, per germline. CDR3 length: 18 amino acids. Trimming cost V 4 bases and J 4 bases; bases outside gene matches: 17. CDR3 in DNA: TGTGCCAGCAGCTTCGCTGGGGGGCCGGGACTAGTTGCAGATACGCAGTATTTT. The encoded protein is CASSFAGGPGLVADTQYF.

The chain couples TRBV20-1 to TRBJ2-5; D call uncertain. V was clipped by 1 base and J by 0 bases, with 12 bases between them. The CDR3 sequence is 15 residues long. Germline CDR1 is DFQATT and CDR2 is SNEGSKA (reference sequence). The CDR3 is CSARGRSWYQETQYF. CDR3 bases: TGCAGTGCTAGAGGTCGGAGTTGGTACCAAGAGACCCAGTACTTC.

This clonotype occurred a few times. The CDR3, as DNA: TGTGCCAGCTCACCAGGAGGGGTTCAGCCCCAGCATTTT. It yields the protein CASSPGGVQPQHF. The V call is TRBV18, the J call TRBJ1-5; D may be TRBD1 (5 bases). Trimming pared 2 bases from V and 6 bases from J, leaving 8 bases between. CDR3 length: 13 amino acids. CDR1 KGHSH and CDR2 LQKENI come from the germline V gene.

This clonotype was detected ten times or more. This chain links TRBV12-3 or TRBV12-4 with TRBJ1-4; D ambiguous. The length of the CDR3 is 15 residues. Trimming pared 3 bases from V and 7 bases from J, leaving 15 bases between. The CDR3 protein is CASSFRRARSEKLFF. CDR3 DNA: TGTGCCAGCAGTTTTAGGAGGGCGCGGAGTGAAAAACTGTTTTTT.

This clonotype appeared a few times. CDR3 residues: CASSLAPGQGYEQYV. CDR3 bases: TGTGCCAGCAGCTTAGCACCGGGACAGGGATACGAGCAGTACGTC. V is TRBV11-2 and J is TRBJ2-7, with 9 bases aligning to TRBD1. The CDR3 loop spans 15 amino acids. From germline, CDR1 is SGHAT and CDR2 FQNNGV. V lost 1 base and J lost 4; bases outside the gene matches: 5.

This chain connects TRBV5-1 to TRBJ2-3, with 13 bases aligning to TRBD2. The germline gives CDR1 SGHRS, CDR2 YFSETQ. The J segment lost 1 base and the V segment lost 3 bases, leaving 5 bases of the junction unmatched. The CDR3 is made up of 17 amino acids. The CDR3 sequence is CASSSGLAGVRTDTQYF. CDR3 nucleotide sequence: TGCGCCAGCAGCTCTGGACTAGCGGGGGTGCGCACAGATACGCAGTATTTT.

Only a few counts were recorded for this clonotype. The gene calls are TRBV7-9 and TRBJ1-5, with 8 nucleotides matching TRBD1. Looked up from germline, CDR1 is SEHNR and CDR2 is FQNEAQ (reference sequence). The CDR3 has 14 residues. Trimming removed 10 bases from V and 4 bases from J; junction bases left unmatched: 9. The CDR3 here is CATVGQGLNQPQHF. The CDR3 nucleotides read TGTGCCACCGTAGGACAGGGACTGAATCAGCCCCAGCATTTT. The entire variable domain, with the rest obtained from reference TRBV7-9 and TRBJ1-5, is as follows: DTGVSQNPRHKITKRGQNVTFRCDPISEHNRLYWYRQTLGQGPEFLTYFQNEAQLEKSRLLSDRFSAERPKGSFSTLEIQRTEQGDSAMYLCATVGQGLNQPQHFGDGTRLSIL.

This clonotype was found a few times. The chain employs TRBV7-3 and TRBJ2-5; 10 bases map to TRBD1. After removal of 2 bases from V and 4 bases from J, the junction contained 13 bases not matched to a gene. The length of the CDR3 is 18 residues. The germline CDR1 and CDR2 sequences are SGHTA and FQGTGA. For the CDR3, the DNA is TGTGCCAGCAGCTTACGGCCCGCGGGGACAGGGGAGGGAGAGACCCAGTACTTC. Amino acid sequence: CASSLRPAGTGEGETQYF.

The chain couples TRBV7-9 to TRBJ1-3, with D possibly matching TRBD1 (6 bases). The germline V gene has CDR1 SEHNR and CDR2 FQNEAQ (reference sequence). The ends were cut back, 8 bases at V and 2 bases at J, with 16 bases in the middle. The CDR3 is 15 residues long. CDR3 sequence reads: CASQTSRGTGNTIYF. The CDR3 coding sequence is TGTGCCAGCCAGACCTCTAGGGGGACTGGAAACACCATATATTTT.

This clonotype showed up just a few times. The CDR3 here is CSALDFTSGNEQFF. DNA of the CDR3: TGCAGTGCTCTGGATTTTACCTCGGGCAATGAGCAGTTCTTC. The chain recombines TRBV20-1 with TRBJ2-1; D gene ambiguous. Germline CDR1 reads DFQATT; CDR2 reads SNEGSKA (reference sequence). The CDR3 has 14 residues. V gave up 5 bases and J gave up 6 bases, with 17 bases separating them.

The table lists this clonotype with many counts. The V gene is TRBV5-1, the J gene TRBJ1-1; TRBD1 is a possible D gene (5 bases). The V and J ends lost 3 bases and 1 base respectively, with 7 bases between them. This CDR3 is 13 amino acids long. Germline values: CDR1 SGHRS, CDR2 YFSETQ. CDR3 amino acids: CASSSRGNTEAFF. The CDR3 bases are TGCGCCAGCAGCTCTAGGGGGAACACTGAAGCTTTCTTT.

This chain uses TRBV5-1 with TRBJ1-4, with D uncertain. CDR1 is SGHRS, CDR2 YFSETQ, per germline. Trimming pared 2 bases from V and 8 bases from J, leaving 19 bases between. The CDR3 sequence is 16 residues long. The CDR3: CASSFKGQDVMEKLFF. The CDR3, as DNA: TGCGCCAGCAGCTTCAAAGGGCAGGATGTAATGGAAAAACTGTTTTTT.

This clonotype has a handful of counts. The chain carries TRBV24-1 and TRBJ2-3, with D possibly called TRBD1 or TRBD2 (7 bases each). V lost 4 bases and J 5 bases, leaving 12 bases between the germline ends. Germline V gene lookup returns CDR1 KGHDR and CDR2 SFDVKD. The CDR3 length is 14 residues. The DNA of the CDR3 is TGTGCCACCAGTGACAGGGGGGGCGTAGATACGCAGTATTTT. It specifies CATSDRGGVDTQYF.

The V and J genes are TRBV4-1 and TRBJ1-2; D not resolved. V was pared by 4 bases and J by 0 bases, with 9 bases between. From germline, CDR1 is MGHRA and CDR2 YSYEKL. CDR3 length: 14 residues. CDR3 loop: CASSREGTNYGYTF. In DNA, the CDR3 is TGCGCCAGCAGCCGCGAGGGAACTAACTATGGCTACACCTTC.

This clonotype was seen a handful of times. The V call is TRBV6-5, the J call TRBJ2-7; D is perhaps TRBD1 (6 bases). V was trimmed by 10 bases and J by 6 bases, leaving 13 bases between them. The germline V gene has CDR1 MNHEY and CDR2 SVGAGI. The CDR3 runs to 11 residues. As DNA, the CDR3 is TGTGCCACCGCAGGGGCGGGCGAGCAGTACGTC. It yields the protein CATAGAGEQYV.

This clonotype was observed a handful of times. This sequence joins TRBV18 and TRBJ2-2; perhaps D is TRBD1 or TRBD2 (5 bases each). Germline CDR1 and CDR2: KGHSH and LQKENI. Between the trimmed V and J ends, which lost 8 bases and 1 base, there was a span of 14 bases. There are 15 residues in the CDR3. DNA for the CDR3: TGTGCCAGCGCTTCCGGGACGAAGAACACCGGGGAGCTGTTTTTT. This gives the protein CASASGTKNTGELFF.